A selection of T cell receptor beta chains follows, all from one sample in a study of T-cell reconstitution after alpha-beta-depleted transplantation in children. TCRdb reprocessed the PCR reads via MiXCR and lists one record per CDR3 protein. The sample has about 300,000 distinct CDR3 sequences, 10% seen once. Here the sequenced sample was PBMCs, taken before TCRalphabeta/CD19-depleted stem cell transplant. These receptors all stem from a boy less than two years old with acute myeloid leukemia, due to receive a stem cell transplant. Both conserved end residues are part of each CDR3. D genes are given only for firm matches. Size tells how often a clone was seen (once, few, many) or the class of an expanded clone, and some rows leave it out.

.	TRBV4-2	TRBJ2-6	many	TGTGCCAGCAGCCAAGAAGGGCCCCGTCACAGGGCTGGGGCCAACGTCCTGACTTTC	CASSQEGPRHRAGANVLTF
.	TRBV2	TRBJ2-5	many	TGTGCCAGCAGTGGAGAGGGGCCGGGGGAGACCCAGTACTTC	CASSGEGPGETQYF
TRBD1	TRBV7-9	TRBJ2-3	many	TGTGCCAGCAGCCTCTTCGGACAGGGGATATTCACAGATACGCAGTATTTT	CASSLFGQGIFTDTQYF
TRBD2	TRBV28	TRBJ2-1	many	TGTGCCAGCAGTTTGGGGGGGAGCCGTTACAATGAGCAGTTCTTC	CASSLGGSRYNEQFF
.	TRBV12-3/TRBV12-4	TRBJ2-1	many	TGTGCCAGCAGTTTAGGGGAGGAGGGCAATGAGCAGTTCTTC	CASSLGEEGNEQFF
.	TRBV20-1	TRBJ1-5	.	TGCAGTGCTAGGGACCCGGGCAATCAGCCCCAGCATTTT	CSARDPGNQPQHF
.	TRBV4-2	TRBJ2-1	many	TGTGCCAGTAGCCAAGATAATAATCGCGGTGAGCAGTTCTTC	CASSQDNNRGEQFF
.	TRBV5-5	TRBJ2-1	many	TGTGCCAGCAGAGGGGGGCAGCAAGTCCATGAGCAGTTCTTC	CASRGGQQVHEQFF
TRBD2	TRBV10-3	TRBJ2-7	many	TGTGCCATCAGTGAGACTAGCGGGGGCAGAGAGCAGTACTTC	CAISETSGGREQYF
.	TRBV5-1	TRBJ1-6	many	TGCGCCAGCAGCTTTACCAGGGATTCACCCCTCCACTTT	CASSFTRDSPLHF
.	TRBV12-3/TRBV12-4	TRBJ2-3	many	TGTGCCAGCAGTCCCTTTAGAAGGGATACGCAGTATTTT	CASSPFRRDTQYF